A selection of T cell receptor beta chains follows, all from one sample in a study of metastatic and nonmetastatic thyroid tumors. TCRdb re-called clones from the PCR reads using MiXCR. The sample contains roughly 13,000 clones, roughly 28% of which appear only once. Sequencing input: tumor tissue. The receptors come from a female donor with papillary thyroid cancer or a benign thyroid nodule (not recorded which). Some clones in this sample may be carry-over from other donors' samples. Both conserved end residues are part of each CDR3. A D gene is named only where the DNA matches it firmly. Expanded clones are given a class, and other clones once, few, many or no size at all.

CACREWRTQYF TGCGCCTGCCGGGAGTGGAGGACCCAGTACTTC TRBJ2-5 TRBV10-1 many -
CASSTKPGNEQFF TGTGCCAGCAGCACCAAACCGGGGAATGAGCAGTTCTTC TRBJ2-1 TRBV6-1 - -
CASSPAGAEKLFF TGTGCCAGCTCACCTGCAGGAGCAGAAAAACTGTTTTTT TRBJ1-4 TRBV18 - -
CASSATGTGFDSPLHF TGTGCCAGCAGCGCAACAGGGACAGGATTCGATTCACCCCTCCACTTT TRBJ1-6 TRBV12-3/TRBV12-4 medium-sized TRBD1
CASRAGRVQETQYF TGTGCCAGCAGGGCGGGACGAGTTCAAGAGACCCAGTACTTC TRBJ2-5 TRBV6-1 many -
CASRITSGGALGDTQYF TGTGCCAGCAGGATAACTAGCGGGGGGGCCCTTGGAGATACGCAGTATTTT TRBJ2-3 TRBV6-5 - TRBD2
CAIGAVEETQYF TGTGCCATTGGAGCGGTGGAGGAGACCCAGTACTTC TRBJ2-5 TRBV6-1 few -
CASRIGHTVADTQYF TGTGCCAGCAGGATTGGACACACTGTGGCAGATACGCAGTATTTT TRBJ2-3 TRBV6-1 few -
CASSPGEGEQYF TGTGCCAGCAGCCCCGGCGAGGGCGAGCAGTACTTC TRBJ2-7 TRBV6-1 few -
CASSRDRNEQYF TGTGCCAGCAGCAGGGACAGGAACGAGCAGTACTTC TRBJ2-7 TRBV7-2 - TRBD1
CASSVESVSGGFGYTF TGTGCCAGCAGCGTAGAATCTGTATCGGGGGGCTTTGGCTACACCTTC TRBJ1-2 TRBV9 - -
CAISEQGGYEQYF TGTGCCATCAGTGAGCAGGGAGGGTACGAGCAGTACTTC TRBJ2-7 TRBV10-3 - TRBD2
CAWSGQADQPQHF TGTGCCTGGAGCGGACAGGCCGATCAGCCCCAGCATTTT TRBJ1-5 TRBV30 - TRBD1
CASSQTPTGSNQPQHF TGCGCCAGCAGCCAAACCCCGACAGGGAGTAATCAGCCCCAGCATTTT TRBJ1-5 TRBV4-1 - TRBD1
CASSVRLASYEQYF TGTGCCAGCAGCGTAAGACTGGCCTCCTACGAGCAGTACTTC TRBJ2-7 TRBV9 - -